Listed below are T cell receptor beta chains from one sample, sequenced in a study of blood T cell repertoires in COVID-19. Libraries were prepared by immunoSEQ multiplex PCR; TCRdb keeps only in-frame clonotypes and omits some of them. The table records about 190,000 clones, about 88% of them present only once. Specimen: peripheral blood. These receptors came from a woman between 40 and 55 years old who had recovered from COVID-19. Both conserved end residues are part of each CDR3. Fields, in order: D gene, clone size, V gene, J gene, CDR3 protein, CDR3 DNA. The D gene is left open where the match is weak. Size is stated for part of the rows, as once, few or many counts, or as a class when the clone is expanded.

TRBD1	-	TRBV6-2/TRBV6-3	TRBJ1-2	CASSYGGTGNKRYTF	TGTGCCAGCAGTTACGGGGGGACAGGGAACAAACGCTACACCTTC
-	-	TRBV24-1	TRBJ2-2	CATSEPTGNTGELFF	TGTGCCACCAGTGAACCGACAGGGAACACCGGGGAGCTGTTTTTT
-	-	TRBV19	TRBJ1-1	CASSLQGLNTEAFF	TGTGCCAGTAGCCTACAGGGCCTGAACACTGAAGCTTTCTTT
TRBD2	-	TRBV7-2	TRBJ2-3	CASSSGLAGITDTQYF	TGTGCCAGCAGCTCGGGACTAGCGGGAATCACAGATACGCAGTATTTT
-	-	TRBV14	TRBJ1-3	CASSQIGHAGNTIYF	TGTGCCAGCAGCCAGATAGGACACGCTGGAAACACCATATATTTT
-	-	TRBV6-1	TRBJ2-7	CASSERQALEQYF	TGTGCCAGCAGTGAAAGACAGGCGCTCGAGCAGTACTTC
TRBD1	-	TRBV27	TRBJ1-6	CASGTGANSPLHF	TGTGCCAGCGGGACAGGGGCGAATTCACCCCTCCACTTT
-	-	TRBV10-3	TRBJ2-2	CAIRSGAGYTGELFF	TGTGCCATCAGATCAGGGGCAGGGTACACCGGGGAGCTGTTTTTT
TRBD2	-	TRBV3-1/TRBV3-2	TRBJ2-7	CASSPRTSGDYEQYF	TGTGCCAGCAGCCCACGGACTAGCGGGGACTACGAGCAGTACTTC
TRBD2	-	TRBV2	TRBJ2-7	CASIGLAGDGEQYF	TGTGCCAGCATCGGACTAGCGGGAGACGGCGAGCAGTACTTC
TRBD2	-	TRBV7-8	TRBJ2-7	CASSFISGRDYEQYF	TGTGCCAGCAGCTTCATTAGCGGGAGAGACTACGAGCAGTACTTC
TRBD1	-	TRBV9	TRBJ1-3	CASSLGTGTGNTIYF	TGTGCCAGCAGCTTGGGGACAGGGACTGGAAACACCATATATTTT
-	few	TRBV19	TRBJ2-2	CASNRDSTGAGELFF	TGTGCCAGTAACCGCGACTCCACCGGAGCCGGGGAGCTGTTTTTT
TRBD1	-	TRBV9	TRBJ1-4	CASSHGQGSTNEKLFF	TGTGCCAGCAGCCATGGACAGGGCTCAACTAATGAAAAACTGTTTTTT